Here is one T cell receptor (beta chain) with its context. This clonotype appeared many times. What this receptor recognizes is not known. Base qualities are not recorded, but no much larger clone differs from it by a single base. The data are from a study of T cells in Graves' hyperthyroidism and ophthalmopathy (dated by TCRdb to about 2019). Regarding the complete study: Peripheral blood was collected at initial diagnosis, before any treatment. After blood sampling, hyperthyroidism patients were treated with methimazole at a starting dose of 30 mg daily, and ophthalmopathy patients were treated with high-dose intravenous methylprednisolone. The 75 to 100 discovery patients were randomly split 7:3 into training and test sets. In several Graves' hyperthyroidism patients, the study also compared T-cell repertoires from thyroid tissue with T-cell repertoires from blood. Whether ophthalmopathy could be predicted prospectively was tested in an independent validation cohort made up of 18 to 20 hyperthyroidism patients plus 17 patients who later progressed to ophthalmopathy. The paper describes TCR Vbeta CDR3 sequencing of around 140 peripheral blood samples, made up of about 41 ophthalmopathy patients, around 78 hyperthyroidism patients and approximately 17 progressor patients. TCR V-J signatures able to tell the groups apart were searched for in a discovery cohort of 95 to 100 patients, of whom fewer than 45 had Graves' ophthalmopathy and 57 had stable Graves' hyperthyroidism. Paper-wide results and their limitations: In validation, progression to ophthalmopathy was predicted by the model with about 70% sensitivity and 72.22% specificity, a median of roughly 6 months before onset. Most expanded thyroid clonotypes (frequency above 0.001) were also found in blood, which suggests that blood repertoires may mirror thyroid immune responses. Ophthalmopathy was separated from stable hyperthyroidism by a 13 V-J signature model, with about 86% sensitivity and approximately 84% specificity obtained in cross-validation and 80%/75% obtained in testing. Sample size was not statistically predetermined, and investigators were not blinded to group allocation.

A patient counted as having stable Graves' hyperthyroidism if no progression to ophthalmopathy occurred over 18 months of follow-up. Hyperthyroidism patients were aged 18 to 65 years and newly diagnosed, with disease duration of less than 2 months. Patients with uncontrolled infections, other autoimmune diseases, pregnancy or lactation were excluded. Diagnoses were established on the basis of clinical symptoms, serum thyroxine and TRAb, thyroid ultrasound, and orbital computed tomography. PBMCs were separated from approximately 10 ml of fresh peripheral blood using Ficoll-Paque density gradient centrifugation. Total RNA was extracted using Trizol reagent, and RNA quality was assessed on an Agilent 2100 Bioanalyzer. The TCR beta CDR3 regions were amplified from the RNA transcripts. The TCR CDR3 was subjected to a first round of RT-PCR using the HTBI primer set and the Qiagen OneStep RT-PCR kit. Libraries were constructed in a second round of multiplex PCR, after which size selection and purification were carried out. Paired-end sequencing of the libraries was performed with 100 bp reads on an Illumina HiSeq2000. The published analysis was carried out like this. SOAPnuke was used to process the raw data, removing reads that contained adapters or uncalled bases, had a mean Phred below 15, or lacked an exact match to the constant primer or identifier. High-quality paired reads were merged with COPE v1.2.5, and unique nucleotide sequences were defined as clonotypes. MiTCR v1.1 was used to align clonotypes to the IMGT TRBV, TRBD and TRBJ reference segments. Only V-J combinations with frequency above 0.0001, covering 99% to 99.2% of repertoires, were analysed. The TCS score was defined as F50 (clonal expansion) divided by E x V (chaos), with BLOSUM62-based TCRdist calculated between CDR3 peptides within each V-J. Welch's t-statistics and random forest reduced just over 500 V-J features to about 13, which were used in a naive Bayes classifier (R e1071). TCRdb's own reprocessing of the public reads used fastp at Q25 and MiXCR and kept productive beta chains. For every CDR3 protein sequence, its rows merge into one entry that carries the most common genes and DNA. These V and J calls are TCRdb output, not the study's own analysis. The sample profile shows roughly 330,000 distinct CDR3 sequences; around 17% of them were found once. Around 35% of the sample is held by the ten biggest clonotypes.

The CDR3 contains 14 residues, cysteine and phenylalanine counted. The kept DNA is CDR3 alone, 42 bases in frame from the first base. V gives up 3 bases and J gives up 3 bases, and the segment between their germline ends measures 12 bases. The germline V gene (reference sequence) yields DFQATT for CDR1 and SNEGSKA for CDR2. The chain employs TRBV20-1 and TRBJ2-4; the D gene is perhaps TRBD2, from 5 matching bases. This sequence originates from a man aged 30 to 39 with Graves' hyperthyroidism. The sequenced material came from blood. The CDR3 region reads CSASSGSDKNIQYF. The DNA sequence follows: TGCAGTGCTAGTTCGGGATCGGACAAAAACATTCAGTACTTC.